This TCR beta chain is from a study of blood T cell repertoires in COVID-19. The wider study: There were acute and convalescent COVID-19 samples, and they came from the United States, Italy and Spain. T cells, B-cell-depleted T cells, or PBMCs provided the cDNA or gDNA that served as material.

V was cut by 8 bases and J by 5 bases, with 19 bases left in between. CDR1 and CDR2 from the germline V gene are PRHDT and FYEKMQ (reference sequence). The CDR3 covers 15 residues. Original processing methods: Reference gene primers were amplified, and this amplification served to estimate nucleated cell counts. Clones were read by immunoSEQ multiplex PCR, and TCRdb kept only the in-frame ones, dropping some. D and trimming were read from the DNA, whereas the V and J calls and clone size are those reported in that table. The sample has more than 85,000 clones; 75% to 90% are singletons. This TCR was sampled from a woman between 50 and 59 years old with acute or convalescent COVID-19. The chain uses TRBV13 and TRBJ2-1; perhaps TRBD1 as D (6 bases). Sequenced sample: peripheral blood. The CDR3 sequence: CASGRLGAFNNEQFF. In DNA, the CDR3 is TGTGCCAGCGGTCGGTTGGGGGCCTTCAACAATGAGCAGTTCTTC.